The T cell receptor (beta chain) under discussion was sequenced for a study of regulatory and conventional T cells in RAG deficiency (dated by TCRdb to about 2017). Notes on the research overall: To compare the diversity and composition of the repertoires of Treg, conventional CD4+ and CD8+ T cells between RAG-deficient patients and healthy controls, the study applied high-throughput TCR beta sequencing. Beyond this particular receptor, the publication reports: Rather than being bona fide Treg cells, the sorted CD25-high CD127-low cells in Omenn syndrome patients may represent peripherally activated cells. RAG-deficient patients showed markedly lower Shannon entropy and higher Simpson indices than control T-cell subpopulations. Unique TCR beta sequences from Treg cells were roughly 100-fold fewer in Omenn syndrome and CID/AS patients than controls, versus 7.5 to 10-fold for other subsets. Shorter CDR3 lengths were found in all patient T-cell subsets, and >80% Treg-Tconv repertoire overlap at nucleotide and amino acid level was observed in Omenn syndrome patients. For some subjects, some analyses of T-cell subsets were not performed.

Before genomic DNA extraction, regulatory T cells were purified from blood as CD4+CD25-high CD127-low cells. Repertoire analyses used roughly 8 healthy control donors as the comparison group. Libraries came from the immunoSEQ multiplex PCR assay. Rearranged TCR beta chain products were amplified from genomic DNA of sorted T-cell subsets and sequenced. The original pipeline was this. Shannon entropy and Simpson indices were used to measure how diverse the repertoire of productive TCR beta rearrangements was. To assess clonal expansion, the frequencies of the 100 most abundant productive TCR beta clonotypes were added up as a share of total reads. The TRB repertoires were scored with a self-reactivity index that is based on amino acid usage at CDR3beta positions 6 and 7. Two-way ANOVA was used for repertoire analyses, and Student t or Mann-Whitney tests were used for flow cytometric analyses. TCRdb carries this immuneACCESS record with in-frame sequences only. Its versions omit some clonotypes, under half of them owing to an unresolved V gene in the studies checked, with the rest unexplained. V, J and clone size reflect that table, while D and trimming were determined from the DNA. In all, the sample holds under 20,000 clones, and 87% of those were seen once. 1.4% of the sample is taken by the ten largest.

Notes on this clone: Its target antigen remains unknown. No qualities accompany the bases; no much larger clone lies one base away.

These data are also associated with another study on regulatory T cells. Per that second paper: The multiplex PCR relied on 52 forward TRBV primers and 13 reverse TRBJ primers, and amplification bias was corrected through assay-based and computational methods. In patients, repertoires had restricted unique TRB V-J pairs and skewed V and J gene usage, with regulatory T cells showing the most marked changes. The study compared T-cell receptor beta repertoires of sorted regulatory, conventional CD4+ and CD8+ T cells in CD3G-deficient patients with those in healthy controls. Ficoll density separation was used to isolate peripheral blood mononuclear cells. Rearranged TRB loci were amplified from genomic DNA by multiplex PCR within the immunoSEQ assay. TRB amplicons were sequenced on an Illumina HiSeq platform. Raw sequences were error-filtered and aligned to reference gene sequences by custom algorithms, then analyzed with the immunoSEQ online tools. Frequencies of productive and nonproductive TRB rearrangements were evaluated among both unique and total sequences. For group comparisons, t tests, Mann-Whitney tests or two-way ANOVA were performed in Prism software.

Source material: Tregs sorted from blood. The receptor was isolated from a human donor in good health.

CDR3 loop: CASSSTSGTGELFF. The bases are TGTGCCAGCAGCTCGACTAGCGGGACCGGGGAGCTGTTTTTT. The rearranged chain carries TRBV7-2 and TRBJ2-2; 10 central nucleotides agree with TRBD2. CDR1 and CDR2, looked up from the germline V gene, are SGHTA and FQGNSA. The CDR3 contains 14 residues, cysteine and phenylalanine counted. Only the CDR3 region is kept as DNA, spanning 42 bases read in frame from base 1. The junction shows trimming of 4 bases on V and 5 bases on J, and the gene matches do not reach 1 base of it.